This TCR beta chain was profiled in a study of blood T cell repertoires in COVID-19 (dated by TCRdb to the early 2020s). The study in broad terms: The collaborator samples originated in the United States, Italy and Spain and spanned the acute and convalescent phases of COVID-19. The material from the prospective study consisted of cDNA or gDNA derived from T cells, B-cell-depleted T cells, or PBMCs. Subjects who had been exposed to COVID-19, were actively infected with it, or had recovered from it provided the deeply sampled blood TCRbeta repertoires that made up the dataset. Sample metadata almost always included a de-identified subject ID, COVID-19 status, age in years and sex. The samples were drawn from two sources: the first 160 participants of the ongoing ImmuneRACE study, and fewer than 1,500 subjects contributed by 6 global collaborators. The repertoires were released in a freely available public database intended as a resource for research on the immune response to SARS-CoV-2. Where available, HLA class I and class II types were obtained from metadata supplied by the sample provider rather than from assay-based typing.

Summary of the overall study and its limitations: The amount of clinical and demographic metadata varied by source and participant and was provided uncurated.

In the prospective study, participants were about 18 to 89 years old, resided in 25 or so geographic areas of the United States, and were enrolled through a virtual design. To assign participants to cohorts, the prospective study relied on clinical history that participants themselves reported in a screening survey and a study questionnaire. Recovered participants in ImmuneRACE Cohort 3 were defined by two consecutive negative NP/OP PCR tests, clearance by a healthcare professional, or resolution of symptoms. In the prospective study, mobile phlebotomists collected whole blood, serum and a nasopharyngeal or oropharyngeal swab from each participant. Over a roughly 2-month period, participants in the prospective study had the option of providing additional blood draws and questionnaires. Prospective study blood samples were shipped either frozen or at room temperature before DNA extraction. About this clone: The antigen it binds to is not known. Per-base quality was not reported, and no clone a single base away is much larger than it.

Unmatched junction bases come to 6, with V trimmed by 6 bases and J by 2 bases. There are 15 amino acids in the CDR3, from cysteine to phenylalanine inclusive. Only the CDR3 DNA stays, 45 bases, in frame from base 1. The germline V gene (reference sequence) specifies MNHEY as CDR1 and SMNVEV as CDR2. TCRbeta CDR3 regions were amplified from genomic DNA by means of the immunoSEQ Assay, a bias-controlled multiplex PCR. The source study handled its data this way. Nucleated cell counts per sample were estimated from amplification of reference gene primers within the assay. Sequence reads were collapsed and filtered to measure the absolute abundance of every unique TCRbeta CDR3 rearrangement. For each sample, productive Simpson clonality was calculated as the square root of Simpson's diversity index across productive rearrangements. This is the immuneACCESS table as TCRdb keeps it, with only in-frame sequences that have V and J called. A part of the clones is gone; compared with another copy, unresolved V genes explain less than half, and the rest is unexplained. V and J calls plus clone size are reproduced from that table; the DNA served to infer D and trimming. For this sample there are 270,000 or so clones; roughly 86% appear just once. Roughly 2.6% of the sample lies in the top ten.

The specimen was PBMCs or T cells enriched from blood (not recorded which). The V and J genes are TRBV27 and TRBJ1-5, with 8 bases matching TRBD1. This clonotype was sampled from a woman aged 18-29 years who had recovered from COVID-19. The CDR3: CASRVSDRGNQPQHF. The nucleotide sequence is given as TGTGCCAGCAGAGTCTCGGACAGGGGCAATCAGCCCCAGCATTTT.